This T cell receptor beta chain was profiled in a study of T cell responses to AZD1222 COVID-19 vaccine. Notes on the study in general: Donors were largely white British and mainly female; clonal diversity was possibly underestimated. Spike was spanned by vaccine-associated CD4 TCRs, with dominance at 160-218 and 743-854. No repertoire was sampled before or during the peak T cell response, only after it.

A remark on this clone: Its antigen is still unknown.

Analyses pooled second doses at about 4 or about 12 weeks. Germline-derived CDR1 and CDR2 are SGHTA and FQGNSA. CDR3 length: 16 residues. V was pared by 2 bases and J by 1 base, with 13 bases between. Clones were read by immunoSEQ multiplex PCR, and TCRdb kept only the in-frame ones, dropping some. The sample lists under 95,000 clones, 88% occurring once. This TCR derives from an adult who received the AZD1222 COVID-19 vaccine. The sequencing used peripheral blood, collected 28 days after the second AZD1222 dose. The V call is TRBV7-2, the J call TRBJ2-3; the D is unclear. The CDR3 nucleotides are TGTGCCAGCAGCTTAACGCCGGTGAGCCGCACAGATACGCAGTATTTT. Translated: CASSLTPVSRTDTQYF.